These T cell receptor beta chains were read from a single sample in a study of T cells after yellow fever vaccination. MiXCR, run by TCRdb on the 5' RACE reads, gives a single entry per CDR3 protein. The table shows 450,000 to 600,000 distinct CDR3 sequences, with roughly 14% occurring only once. Sample: PBMCs, taken on the day of the yellow fever booster vaccination. These receptors all come from a young man who received the YFV17D yellow fever vaccine. Both conserved end residues are part of each CDR3. The D gene is left open where the match is weak. Clone sizes are given selectively: once, few, many, or a class where the clone is expanded.

clone_size: many
d_call: -
v_call: TRBV7-2
j_call: TRBJ2-3
cdr3_aa: CASRNTDTQYF
cdr3_nt: TGTGCCAGCAGAAACACAGATACGCAGTATTTT

clone_size: -
d_call: TRBD2
v_call: TRBV10-3
j_call: TRBJ2-4
cdr3_aa: CAISEGLSAENIQYF
cdr3_nt: TGTGCCATCAGCGAGGGACTAAGCGCGGAAAACATTCAGTACTTC

clone_size: few
d_call: -
v_call: TRBV9
j_call: TRBJ1-1
cdr3_aa: CASSVDPLNTEAFF
cdr3_nt: TGTGCCAGCAGCGTAGACCCACTTAACACTGAAGCTTTCTTT

clone_size: -
d_call: -
v_call: TRBV20-1
j_call: TRBJ2-2
cdr3_aa: CSARTSRNTGELFF
cdr3_nt: TGCAGTGCTCGTACTAGCAGGAACACCGGGGAGCTGTTTTTT

clone_size: many
d_call: -
v_call: TRBV14
j_call: TRBJ2-7
cdr3_aa: CASSQDLGYEQYF
cdr3_nt: TGTGCCAGCAGCCAAGATTTGGGCTACGAGCAGTACTTC

clone_size: -
d_call: -
v_call: TRBV18
j_call: TRBJ2-7
cdr3_aa: CASSSTGSEATYEQYF
cdr3_nt: TGTGCCAGCTCATCAACAGGGAGTGAGGCCACCTACGAGCAGTACTTC

clone_size: -
d_call: -
v_call: TRBV6-2/TRBV6-3
j_call: TRBJ2-5
cdr3_aa: CASSYVAPQETQYF
cdr3_nt: TGTGCCAGCAGTTACGTTGCACCGCAAGAGACCCAGTACTTC

clone_size: -
d_call: -
v_call: TRBV15
j_call: TRBJ1-1
cdr3_aa: CATSRAAMNTEAFF
cdr3_nt: TGTGCCACCAGCAGGGCAGCCATGAACACTGAAGCTTTCTTT

clone_size: -
d_call: TRBD2
v_call: TRBV15
j_call: TRBJ2-4
cdr3_aa: CATSREGGIKNIQYF
cdr3_nt: TGTGCCACCAGCAGAGAGGGAGGGATTAAAAACATTCAGTACTTC

clone_size: few
d_call: TRBD2
v_call: TRBV12-3/TRBV12-4
j_call: TRBJ2-3
cdr3_aa: CASSPPGGRATDTQYF
cdr3_nt: TGTGCCAGCAGCCCCCCTGGGGGGAGGGCCACAGATACGCAGTATTTT

clone_size: -
d_call: -
v_call: TRBV7-8
j_call: TRBJ2-6
cdr3_aa: CASSLVGFSGANVLTF
cdr3_nt: TGTGCCAGCAGCTTAGTAGGTTTCTCTGGGGCCAACGTCCTGACTTTC

clone_size: few
d_call: TRBD1
v_call: TRBV18
j_call: TRBJ2-7
cdr3_aa: CASSPGTGVEQYF
cdr3_nt: TGTGCCAGCAGCCCCGGAACAGGGGTCGAGCAGTACTTC

clone_size: few
d_call: TRBD2
v_call: TRBV29-1
j_call: TRBJ2-4
cdr3_aa: CSAAGVKNIQYF
cdr3_nt: TGCAGCGCTGCGGGAGTTAAGAACATTCAGTACTTC

clone_size: few
d_call: -
v_call: TRBV10-3
j_call: TRBJ2-5
cdr3_aa: CAISESVVPGTQYF
cdr3_nt: TGTGCCATCAGTGAGTCGGTGGTTCCGGGGACCCAGTACTTC

clone_size: few
d_call: -
v_call: TRBV6-2/TRBV6-3
j_call: TRBJ1-5
cdr3_aa: CASQSTGSNQPQHF
cdr3_nt: TGTGCCAGCCAATCCACAGGTAGCAATCAGCCCCAGCATTTT